Each of the 22 T cell receptor beta chains below was sequenced from the same sample in a study of CD8 T cells in Susac syndrome. Random hexamers were used to reverse transcribe roughly 0.45 to 1 ug of RNA. From the immunoSEQ multiplex PCR reads, TCRdb called clonotypes with MiXCR, one entry per CDR3 protein. The table shows approximately 170,000 distinct CDR3 sequences, with approximately 93% occurring only once. Sequencing was carried out using CD4+ T cells from PBMCs. These receptors were taken from a human donor with multiple sclerosis.

The rearrangement uses TRBV19 and TRBJ2-3; no definite D call. V lost 5 bases and J lost 6, with 6 bases in between. In germline, CDR1 is LNHDA, CDR2 SQIVND (reference sequence). The CDR3 has 11 residues. Here the CDR3 DNA reads TGTGCCAGTAGTTCTCGCGATACGCAGTATTTT. As protein: CASSSRDTQYF.

V and J are TRBV3-1 and TRBJ2-7; D ambiguous. V lost 0 bases to trimming and J lost 5 bases, with 14 bases between them. In germline, CDR1 is LGHDT, CDR2 YNNKEL (reference sequence). The CDR3 covers 15 residues. The CDR3 sequence: CASSQDWARSDEQYF. The CDR3 region has the DNA TGTGCCAGCAGCCAAGATTGGGCCAGGTCGGACGAGCAGTACTTC.

The chain carries TRBV12-5 and TRBJ2-3; D unresolved. Trimming removed 0 bases at V and 1 base at J, with 11 bases between. The CDR3 sequence is 16 residues long. The germline gives CDR1 LGHNT, CDR2 FRNRAP. CDR3 nucleotide sequence: TGTGCTAGTGGTTTGGTACTGAGGCGCGGCACAGATACGCAGTATTTT. Translation: CASGLVLRRGTDTQYF. Based on the CDR3 plus reference TRBV12-5 and TRBJ2-3, the full variable domain is DARVTQTPRHKVTEMGQEVTMRCQPILGHNTVFWYRQTMMQGLELLAYFRNRAPLDDSGMPKDRFSAEMPDATLATLKIQPSEPRDSAVYFCASGLVLRRGTDTQYFGPGTRLTVL.

Remarks on this clonotype: One end of the junction fails to match germline, which may point to a read error. This chain joins TRBV15 and TRBJ1-1; no clear D. From germline, CDR1 is LNHNV and CDR2 YYDKDF (reference sequence). This CDR3 region has 13 residues. In DNA form, the CDR3 reads TGTGCCACCAGCAGAGAATGGACCACTGAAGTTTTCTTT. Amino acids: CATSREWTTEVFF.

This clonotype has a single count. V gene TRBV3-1 combines with J gene TRBJ1-1; D may be TRBD1 (6 bases). Germline-derived CDR1 and CDR2 are LGHDT and YNNKEL (reference sequence). Trimming took off 4 bases at V and 5 bases at J, with 11 bases between the two ends. This CDR3 is 13 amino acids long. This CDR3 reads CASSPWRGTEAFF. CDR3 in DNA: TGTGCCAGCAGCCCTTGGAGGGGGACTGAAGCTTTCTTT.

The CDR3 here is CASKAGGRTYNEQFF. CDR3 bases: TGCGCCAGCAAGGCTGGCGGGAGAACCTACAATGAGCAGTTCTTC. This chain uses TRBV5-1 with TRBJ2-1; TRBD2 agrees at 7 bases. This CDR3 contains 15 residues. Unmatched junction bases numbered 8, after V lost 6 bases and J lost 2 bases. Germline V gene lookup returns CDR1 SGHRS and CDR2 YFSETQ.

The chain employs TRBV7-2 and TRBJ2-1, with D unresolved. Trimming took off 5 bases at V and 7 bases at J, with 15 bases between the two ends. The germline V gene has CDR1 SGHTA and CDR2 FQGNSA. The CDR3 has 14 residues. In nucleotides, the CDR3 is TGTGCCAGCAGCGGCTGGTCGGCTCCGAATGAGCAGTTCTTC. This gives the protein CASSGWSAPNEQFF.

The V gene is TRBV23-1, the J gene TRBJ1-1; TRBD1 matches at 7 bases. TRBV23-1 is assigned to the ORF class and has an uncertain function. After removal of 1 base from V and 5 bases from J, the junction contained 19 bases not matched to a gene. The CDR3 contains 19 residues. The CDR3 loop is CASSQWGYGTAKHWTEAFF. The CDR3 nucleotides read TGCGCCAGCAGTCAATGGGGTTACGGGACAGCCAAACATTGGACTGAAGCTTTCTTT.

The CDR3 region has the DNA TGTGCCAGCAGCGTAGACAGGGCGCATAATGGCTACACCTTC. It translates to CASSVDRAHNGYTF. The genes are TRBV9 and TRBJ1-2; D might be TRBD1 (6 bases). The CDR3 loop spans 14 amino acids. CDR1 SGDLS and CDR2 YYNGEE come from the germline V gene. V was clipped by 0 bases and J by 6 bases, with 12 bases between them.

This clonotype came up a few times. The chain has TRBV27 and TRBJ2-3; D is perhaps TRBD2 (5 bases). Trimming left V 4 bases short and J 4 bases short, with 12 bases between. Germline V lookup: CDR1 MNHEY, CDR2 SMNVEV (reference sequence). The CDR3 has 14 residues. The CDR3 bases are TGTGCCAGCAGTTCCCCCCTGAGGGCAGATACGCAGTATTTT. Its protein is CASSSPLRADTQYF.

This chain links TRBV7-8 with TRBJ2-7; 10 nucleotides agree with TRBD2. Per germline, CDR1 SGHVS and CDR2 FQNEAQ. The length of the CDR3 is 16 residues. V lost 3 bases, J lost 2 bases, and 7 bases stayed unmatched. CDR3 sequence: CASSFSLTSGPYEQYF. DNA of the CDR3: TGTGCCAGCAGCTTTTCCTTGACTAGCGGGCCCTACGAGCAGTACTTC. The full variable domain, in which reference TRBV7-8 and TRBJ2-7 provide the parts outside the CDR3, is GAGVSQSPRYKVAKRGQDVALRCDPISGHVSLFWYQQALGQGPEFLTYFQNEAQLDKSGLPSDRFFAERPEGSVSTLKIQRTQQEDSAVYLCASSFSLTSGPYEQYFGPGTRLTVT.

The chain combines TRBV9 with TRBJ2-2, with D unresolved. The V gene lost 3 bases and the J gene lost 1 base, with 10 bases spanning the gap. Germline V gene sequence: CDR1 SGDLS, CDR2 YYNGEE. This CDR3 comprises 15 residues. CDR3 nucleotide sequence: TGTGCCAGCAGCGCCAGGCAATGGAACACCGGGGAGCTGTTTTTT. Encoded protein: CASSARQWNTGELFF.

The V and J genes are TRBV6-2 or TRBV6-3 and TRBJ2-5, with a weak D call TRBD2 (5 bases). Trimming took off 10 bases at V and 2 bases at J, with 17 bases between the two ends. Germline-derived CDR1 and CDR2 are MNHEY and SVGEGT. The CDR3 has 14 amino acids. CDR3 DNA sequence: TGTGCCACCGAAACTGGCGGGCGTCAAGAGACCCAGTACTTC. Its protein is CATETGGRQETQYF.

V and J are TRBV9 and TRBJ2-1; no clear D gene. Germline V gives CDR1 SGDLS, CDR2 YYNGEE. The V end lost 3 bases, the J end lost 11 bases, and 24 bases lay between the germline ends. CDR3 length: 16 residues. CDR3 sequence (DNA): TGTGCCAGCAGCGCGACCCCGGGCCCCAACCTAGTTAAGCAGTTCTTC. The encoded protein is CASSATPGPNLVKQFF.

The genes are TRBV12-3 or TRBV12-4 and TRBJ1-1; D possibly corresponds to TRBD1 (5 bases). The CDR3 has 14 residues. The V end was cut by 5 bases, the J end by 6 bases, with 16 bases between. CDR3 DNA sequence: TGTGCCAGCAGTCCACAGGTTGGCGGGCCTGAAGCTTTCTTT. This translates into CASSPQVGGPEAFF.

This clonotype has only a few counts. CDR3 coding DNA: TGTGCCAGCAGCTTGGGGGTGGGAGAGACCCAGTACTTC. Protein product: CASSLGVGETQYF. The chain joins TRBV5-4 to TRBJ2-5; D remains ambiguous. This CDR3 is 13 amino acids long. The germline CDR1 and CDR2 sequences are SGHNT and YYREEE (reference sequence). V shed 0 bases and J shed 4 bases, with 7 bases lying between them.

The genes are TRBV29-1 and TRBJ1-1; tentatively, D is TRBD1 (6 bases). The length of the CDR3 is 20 residues. V shed 2 bases and J shed 7 bases, with 35 bases lying between them. Germline CDR1 and CDR2: SQVTM and ANQGSEA. DNA of the CDR3: TGCAGCGTTGAAAAGGTTGGGGGGCGAGGGTGGCCGGGCGGAGCGGATGAAGCTTTCTTT. The encoded protein is CSVEKVGGRGWPGGADEAFF.

The rearrangement links TRBV18 to TRBJ1-3; maybe TRBD1 (6 bases). Trimming left V 4 bases short and J 2 bases short, with 12 bases between. The CDR3 covers 15 residues. Germline CDR1 reads KGHSH; CDR2 reads LQKENI. The CDR3 spells CASSLQGLAGNTIYF. In DNA, the CDR3 is TGTGCCAGCTCACTCCAGGGGCTCGCTGGAAACACCATATATTTT.

The chain links TRBV5-4 to TRBJ2-2; the D gene could be TRBD1 or TRBD2 (5 bases each). The CDR3 extends over 14 amino acids. Germline loops: CDR1 SGHNT, CDR2 YYREEE (reference sequence). V gave up 1 base and J gave up 6 bases, with 10 bases separating them. For the CDR3, the DNA is TGTGCCAGCAGCTTGCGGGACCCGGCCGGGGAGCTGTTTTTT. Translated: CASSLRDPAGELFF.

This chain connects TRBV10-3 to TRBJ1-5; D call uncertain. The CDR3 is 15 amino acids. Trimming shortened V by 0 bases and J by 5 bases, and 11 bases separated the two germline ends. Germline loops: CDR1 ENHRY, CDR2 SYGVKD. The DNA of the CDR3 is TGTGCCATCAGTGAGTCAGCACACCTACATCAGCCCCAGCATTTT. It is translated as CAISESAHLHQPQHF.

This chain joins TRBV12-3 or TRBV12-4 and TRBJ1-2; TRBD1 aligns across 8 bases. This CDR3 is built from 15 residues. V lost 4 bases, J lost 5 bases, and 9 bases stayed unmatched. The CDR3 region has the DNA TGTGCCAGCAGTTCTCCGGGGACAGGAAATTATGGCTACACCTTC. It translates to CASSSPGTGNYGYTF.

V gene TRBV5-4 combines with J gene TRBJ2-3; possible D gene TRBD2, 6 bases. The CDR3 runs 15 residues. CDR1 is SGHNT and CDR2 is YYREEE in the germline V gene (reference sequence). The ends were cut back, 4 bases at V and 2 bases at J, with 14 bases in the middle. This chain's CDR3 is CASSGPGLHTDTQYF. The CDR3 DNA is TGTGCCAGCAGCGGACCGGGACTCCACACAGATACGCAGTATTTT. The variable domain in full, with the rest retrieved from reference TRBV5-4 and TRBJ2-3, is ETGVTQSPTHLIKTRGQQVTLRCSSQSGHNTVSWYQQALGQGPQFIFQYYREEENGRGNFPPRFSGLQFPNYSSELNVNALELDDSALYLCASSGPGLHTDTQYFGPGTRLTVL.